This T cell receptor beta chain was sequenced in a study of shared clonotypes between healthy human individuals. Clones were read by immunoSEQ multiplex PCR, and TCRdb kept only the in-frame ones, dropping some. The table shows some 980,000 clones, with approximately 80% occurring only once. From germline, CDR1 is LGHNT and CDR2 FRNRAP. The CDR3 runs to 14 residues. The ends were cut back, 5 bases at V and 6 bases at J, with 11 bases in the middle. This sequence originates from a man aged 18 to 35 in good health. Sample: memory CD4+ T cells sorted from blood. Sample subset: CD45RA-negative fraction. The genes are TRBV12-5 and TRBJ1-6; maybe TRBD1 (6 bases). This CDR3 is CASGPDSSNSPLHF. The CDR3 nucleotides read TGTGCTAGTGGTCCGGACAGTTCTAATTCACCCCTCCACTTT.